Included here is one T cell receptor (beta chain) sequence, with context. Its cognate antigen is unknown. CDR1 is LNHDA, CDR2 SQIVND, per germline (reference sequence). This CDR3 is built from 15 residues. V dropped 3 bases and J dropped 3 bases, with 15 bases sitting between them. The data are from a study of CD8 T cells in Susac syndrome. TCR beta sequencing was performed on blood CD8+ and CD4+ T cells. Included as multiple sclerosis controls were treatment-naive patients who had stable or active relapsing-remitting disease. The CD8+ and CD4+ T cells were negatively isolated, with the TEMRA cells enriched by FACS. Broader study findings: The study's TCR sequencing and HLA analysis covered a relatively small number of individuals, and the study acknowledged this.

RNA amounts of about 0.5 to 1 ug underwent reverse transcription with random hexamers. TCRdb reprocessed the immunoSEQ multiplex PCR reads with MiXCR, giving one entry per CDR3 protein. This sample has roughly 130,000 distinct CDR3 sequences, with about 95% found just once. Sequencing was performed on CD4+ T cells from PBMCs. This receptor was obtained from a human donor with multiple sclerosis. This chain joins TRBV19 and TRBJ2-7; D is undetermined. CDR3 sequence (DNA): TGTGCCAGTAGTATTTCCCCCGGCATGAACTACGAGCAGTACTTC. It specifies CASSISPGMNYEQYF. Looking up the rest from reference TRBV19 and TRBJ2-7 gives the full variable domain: DGGITQSPKYLFRKEGQNVTLSCEQNLNHDAMYWYRQDPGQGLRLIYYSQIVNDFQKGDIAEGYSVSREKKESFPLTVTSAQKNPTAFYLCASSISPGMNYEQYFGPGTRLTVT.